The 30 T cell receptor beta chains presented below share a single source sample, sequenced in a study of blood T cells in healthy people across ages. Together with a sample-barcoded 5' primer, a J-beta primer mix was included in a second PCR lasting roughly 6 to 12 cycles. TCRdb reanalysed the 5' RACE reads using MiXCR and keeps one entry per CDR3 protein. The sample lists 550,000 to 600,000 distinct CDR3 sequences; about 25% were seen once. Material for sequencing was blood. The receptor set was obtained from a woman between 70 and 85 years old in good health.

This rearrangement joins TRBV7-2 to TRBJ1-2, with a tentative D call TRBD1 (5 bases). This CDR3 contains 13 residues. CDR1 and CDR2 from the germline V gene are SGHTA and FQGNSA. The V end lost 4 bases, the J end lost 8 bases, and 14 bases lay between the germline ends. The CDR3: CASSSGTSGGYTF. CDR3 DNA: TGTGCCAGCAGCTCCGGGACGAGCGGCGGCTACACCTTC. Filled out from reference TRBV7-2 and TRBJ1-2, the complete variable domain reads GAGVSQSPSNKVTEKGKDVELRCDPISGHTALYWYRQSLGQGLEFLIYFQGNSAPDKSGLPSDRFSAERTGGSVSTLTIQRTQQEDSAVYLCASSSGTSGGYTFGSGTRLTVV.

The chain employs TRBV10-3 and TRBJ1-1, with D possibly matching TRBD1 (5 bases). Trimming stripped 10 bases from V and 0 bases from J, with 21 bases between. CDR1 is ENHRY and CDR2 is SYGVKD in the germline V gene. The CDR3 sequence is 16 residues long. The DNA of the CDR3 is TGTGCCAACCCCGGGGGTCAGATAACAATGAACACTGAAGCTTTCTTT. Translation: CANPGGQITMNTEAFF.

This clonotype was observed a handful of times. The chain combines TRBV19 with TRBJ2-1; a weak D match, TRBD1 (6 bases). V was cut by 8 bases and J by 8 bases, with 10 bases left in between. The CDR3 extends over 11 amino acids. The germline CDR1 and CDR2 sequences are LNHDA and SQIVND (reference sequence). CDR3 in DNA: TGTGCCAGTTCCCACAGGGATGAGCAGTTCTTC. Amino acid sequence: CASSHRDEQFF.

Only a few counts were recorded for this clonotype. This chain uses TRBV7-2 with TRBJ1-5; D remains ambiguous. The ends were cut back, 5 bases at V and 4 bases at J, with 12 bases in the middle. Germline CDR1 SGHTA, CDR2 FQGNSA. The CDR3 runs 14 residues. CDR3 DNA sequence: TGTGCCAGCAGCCCCACTTTGGGGAATCAGCCCCAGCATTTT. Its translation: CASSPTLGNQPQHF.

This chain links TRBV7-2 with TRBJ1-4; D may be TRBD1 (5 bases). Germline assignment: CDR1 SGHTA and CDR2 FQGNSA. The CDR3 is made up of 14 amino acids. Trimming cost V 7 bases and J 4 bases, with 13 bases left between them. CDR3 amino acids: CASTPGRGNEKLFF. As DNA, the CDR3 is TGTGCCAGCACCCCGGGGAGGGGTAATGAAAAACTGTTTTTT.

In its sample, this clonotype was seen a few times. This rearrangement joins TRBV20-1 to TRBJ1-4; a weak D match, TRBD1 (6 bases). The CDR3 loop spans 15 amino acids. Germline assignment: CDR1 DFQATT and CDR2 SNEGSKA (reference sequence). Trimming pared 3 bases from V and 4 bases from J, leaving 15 bases between. The CDR3 nucleotides read TGCAGTGCTAGGGAGCGGGGGGCCATTAATGAAAAACTGTTTTTT. Amino acid sequence: CSARERGAINEKLFF.

The genes are TRBV20-1 and TRBJ2-5; a weak D match, TRBD2 (7 bases). V was trimmed by 3 bases and J by 4 bases, leaving 15 bases between them. The germline gives CDR1 DFQATT, CDR2 SNEGSKA (reference sequence). The CDR3 has 14 amino acids. The DNA for the CDR3 is TGCAGTGCTAGCAAGGGGAGGGGGGGAGAGACCCAGTACTTC. This codes for CSASKGRGGETQYF.

This clonotype was seen a handful of times. The chain uses TRBV4-3 and TRBJ1-1, with D maybe TRBD1 (6 bases). The CDR3 has 16 amino acids. Germline V gives CDR1 LGHNA, CDR2 YSLEER. Trimming left V 7 bases short and J 0 bases short, with 18 bases between. This CDR3 reads CASTQDRTGMNTEAFF. As DNA, the CDR3 is TGCGCCAGCACTCAGGACAGAACTGGGATGAACACTGAAGCTTTCTTT.

This clonotype was counted between two and nine times. Sequence at one end of the junction differs from germline and may be a read error. Here the CDR3 reads CASSSSGGLQETQCF. The DNA for the CDR3 is TGTGCCAGCAGCTCTAGCGGGGGCCTCCAAGAGACCCAGTGCTTC. The chain recombines TRBV7-2 with TRBJ2-5; 10 bases agree with TRBD2. Germline V gene sequence: CDR1 SGHTA, CDR2 FQGNSA. The CDR3 extends over 15 amino acids.

This clonotype was seen a few times. The chain joins TRBV6-4 to TRBJ2-1; TRBD1 might be the D (6 bases). V was pared by 10 bases and J by 2 bases, with 18 bases between. Germline V gene sequence: CDR1 MRHNA, CDR2 SNTAGT. CDR3 length: 15 amino acids. Here the CDR3 reads CATRLGGFAYNEQFF. CDR3 in DNA: TGTGCCACCAGATTAGGGGGATTTGCCTACAATGAGCAGTTCTTC.

The chain couples TRBV20-1 to TRBJ2-7; 7 positions agree with TRBD2. CDR1 is DFQATT and CDR2 is SNEGSKA in the germline V gene (reference sequence). With V trimmed by 1 base and J by 5 bases, 8 bases remained unmatched. The CDR3 has 14 residues. CDR3 sequence reads: CSARAVRGWNEQYF. CDR3 DNA sequence: TGCAGTGCTAGAGCCGTGCGGGGGTGGAACGAGCAGTACTTC.

This sequence joins TRBV20-1 and TRBJ2-1; weak D call: TRBD1 (6 bases). CDR3 length equals 14 residues. The V gene lost 6 bases and the J gene lost 5 bases, with 17 bases spanning the gap. Germline V CDR1 and CDR2: DFQATT, SNEGSKA (reference sequence). Written as DNA, the CDR3 is TGCAGTGCGACAGGACCCCCAATCGACAATGAGCAGTTCTTC. It specifies CSATGPPIDNEQFF.

This clonotype was counted a few times. V usage is TRBV12-3 or TRBV12-4 and J usage is TRBJ2-4; maybe TRBD1 (5 bases). This CDR3 has 16 residues. The V end lost 1 base, the J end lost 1 base, and 11 bases lay between the germline ends. For the CDR3, the DNA is TGTGCCAGCAGTTTAGGGCAGGGATTCGCCAAAAACATTCAGTACTTC. It yields the protein CASSLGQGFAKNIQYF.

The rearrangement links TRBV30 to TRBJ1-6, with D possibly matching TRBD1 (6 bases). Trimming removed 5 bases at V and 13 bases at J, with 12 bases between. Germline V gene data show CDR1 as GTSNPN and CDR2 as SVGIG (reference sequence). The CDR3 length is 11 residues. DNA of the CDR3: TGTGCCTGGTTACAGGGAGGGCCCCTCCACTTT. It is translated as CAWLQGGPLHF.

Written as DNA, the CDR3 is TGTGCCAGCAGCCCTTACGGGGGGTTCTACAATGAGCAGTTCTTC. Translated, it gives CASSPYGGFYNEQFF. The chain recombines TRBV7-9 with TRBJ2-1; TRBD2 aligns across 7 bases. This CDR3 has 15 residues. Germline V gives CDR1 SEHNR, CDR2 FQNEAQ (reference sequence). With 5 bases clipped from V and 3 bases from J, the junction kept 7 bases outside the gene matches.

This clonotype was counted a few times. CDR3 nucleotides: TGTGCCACCAGTGGAGGGGCCACCCTTAACTATGGCTACACCTTC. This codes for CATSGGATLNYGYTF. This chain uses TRBV24-1 with TRBJ1-2; D might be TRBD1 (5 bases). Trimming cost V 5 bases and J 1 base, with 13 bases left between them. This CDR3 comprises 15 residues. Germline loops: CDR1 KGHDR, CDR2 SFDVKD.

The V gene is TRBV10-3, the J gene TRBJ1-2; a possible D gene is TRBD1 (5 bases). V was pared by 1 base and J by 8 bases, with 8 bases between. The CDR3 extends over 12 amino acids. Germline-derived CDR1 and CDR2 are ENHRY and SYGVKD. The CDR3 sequence is CAISELQEGYTF. In DNA, the CDR3 is TGTGCCATCAGTGAGTTACAGGAGGGCTACACCTTC.

Comment on this clonotype: One junction end does not reproduce the germline sequence, and a read error may be involved. CDR3 residues: CASSYSGSNTGELLF. The CDR3 region has the DNA TGTGCCAGCAGTTACTCAGGCTCAAACACCGGGGAGCTGCTTTTT. The chain employs TRBV6-5 and TRBJ2-2; TRBD2 might be the D (5 bases). This CDR3 region has 15 residues. CDR1 and CDR2 (germline): MNHEY, SVGAGI.

This clonotype was counted many times. One junction end does not reproduce the germline sequence, and a read error may be involved. This chain uses TRBV5-1 with TRBJ2-1; weak D call: TRBD1 (6 bases). The V gene's germline CDR1 is SGHRS and CDR2 YFSETQ. There are 13 residues in the CDR3. This chain's CDR3 is CASSLDRGNEQFF. DNA for the CDR3: TGTGCCAGCAGCTTGGACAGAGGCAATGAGCAGTTCTTC.

The chain is built from TRBV5-6 and TRBJ1-2; D perhaps matches TRBD1 (5 bases). The CDR3 runs to 14 residues. Trimming removed 1 base at V and 8 bases at J, with 15 bases between. The germline CDR1 and CDR2 sequences are SGHDT and YYEEEE. CDR3 coding DNA: TGTGCCAGCAGCTTGTTACTACCCTGGGACGGCTACACCTTC. Translating gives CASSLLLPWDGYTF.

In its sample, this clonotype was seen a few times. This sequence joins TRBV9 and TRBJ1-2; D is uncertain. CDR3 length equals 15 residues. CDR1 and CDR2 from the germline V gene are SGDLS and YYNGEE. The ends were cut back, 0 bases at V and 0 bases at J, with 9 bases in the middle. DNA for the CDR3: TGTGCCAGCAGCGTAGAAGTCGGAGCTAACTATGGCTACACCTTC. Its protein is CASSVEVGANYGYTF.

This rearrangement joins TRBV20-1 to TRBJ1-2, with D possibly matching TRBD1 (6 bases). In germline, CDR1 is DFQATT, CDR2 SNEGSKA (reference sequence). The V end lost 6 bases, the J end lost 5 bases, and 10 bases lay between the germline ends. The CDR3 has 11 amino acids. The CDR3 loop reads CSADQGYGYTF. CDR3 bases: TGCAGTGCGGATCAGGGGTATGGCTACACCTTC.

The sample holds a few counts of this clonotype. This sequence joins TRBV7-8 and TRBJ2-1, with D perhaps TRBD1 or TRBD2 (5 bases each). CDR1 SGHVS and CDR2 FQNEAQ come from the germline V gene. There are 16 residues in the CDR3. V was trimmed by 5 bases and J by 5 bases, leaving 19 bases between them. The CDR3 spells CASSVDPGPLNNEQFF. CDR3 bases: TGTGCCAGCAGCGTTGATCCGGGACCTCTGAACAATGAGCAGTTCTTC.

This chain links TRBV28 with TRBJ2-3, with 9 bases aligning to TRBD1. J gave up 3 bases and V 5 bases, and 6 bases lay outside the gene matches. The CDR3 totals 15 residues. Germline V gene data show CDR1 as MDHEN and CDR2 as SYDVKM. The CDR3 sequence is CASSNPGQGTDTQYF. The CDR3 bases are TGTGCCAGCAGTAACCCGGGACAGGGAACAGATACGCAGTATTTT.

J is TRBJ2-3 and V is TRBV28, with D unclear. This CDR3 has 16 residues. V lost 4 bases and J 2 bases, leaving 16 bases between the germline ends. CDR1 and CDR2 (germline): MDHEN, SYDVKM. The CDR3 loop reads CASSSAPQTDTDTQYF. CDR3 DNA sequence: TGTGCCAGCAGTTCCGCCCCCCAGACTGACACAGATACGCAGTATTTT.

This clonotype has just a few counts. This sequence joins TRBV11-2 and TRBJ1-1; a possible D gene is TRBD1 (6 bases). V lost 5 bases and J 10 bases, leaving 14 bases between the germline ends. The CDR3 runs to 12 residues. In germline, CDR1 is SGHAT, CDR2 FQNNGV. CDR3: CASSPETGAAFF. The CDR3 DNA is TGTGCCAGCAGCCCGGAGACGGGGGCAGCTTTCTTT.

V and J are TRBV4-1 and TRBJ1-2; D uncertain. V lost 4 bases and J lost 8, with 11 bases in between. Germline assignment: CDR1 MGHRA and CDR2 YSYEKL. The CDR3 is 12 residues long. CDR3 sequence (DNA): TGCGCCAGCAGCCCTCAAAAGGGAGGCTACACCTTC. This translates into CASSPQKGGYTF.

This chain uses TRBV29-1 with TRBJ2-1, with TRBD2 as a possible D gene (5 bases). CDR1 is SQVTM and CDR2 is ANQGSEA in the germline V gene. The CDR3 loop spans 15 amino acids. V lost 1 base, J lost 0 bases, and 10 bases lay in between. CDR3 coding DNA: TGCAGCGTTGAAGGTGGGAGCGGCTCCTACAATGAGCAGTTCTTC. As protein: CSVEGGSGSYNEQFF.

There are a few counts of this clonotype. The V and J genes are TRBV10-3 and TRBJ2-7, with D perhaps being TRBD1 or TRBD2 (5 bases each). Germline values: CDR1 ENHRY, CDR2 SYGVKD. V lost 6 bases to trimming and J lost 6 bases, with 15 bases between them. This CDR3 comprises 13 residues. DNA of the CDR3: TGTGCCATCAGCCGAGGGGCTCGGCGCGAGCAGTACTTC. It codes for CAISRGARREQYF.

The J gene is TRBJ2-4, the V gene TRBV12-3 or TRBV12-4; D uncertain. This CDR3 is built from 16 residues. V was cut by 2 bases and J by 0 bases, with 11 bases left in between. CDR3 nucleotides: TGTGCCAGCAGTTTATTAGAGATGCTAGCCAAAAACATTCAGTACTTC. Amino acids: CASSLLEMLAKNIQYF.